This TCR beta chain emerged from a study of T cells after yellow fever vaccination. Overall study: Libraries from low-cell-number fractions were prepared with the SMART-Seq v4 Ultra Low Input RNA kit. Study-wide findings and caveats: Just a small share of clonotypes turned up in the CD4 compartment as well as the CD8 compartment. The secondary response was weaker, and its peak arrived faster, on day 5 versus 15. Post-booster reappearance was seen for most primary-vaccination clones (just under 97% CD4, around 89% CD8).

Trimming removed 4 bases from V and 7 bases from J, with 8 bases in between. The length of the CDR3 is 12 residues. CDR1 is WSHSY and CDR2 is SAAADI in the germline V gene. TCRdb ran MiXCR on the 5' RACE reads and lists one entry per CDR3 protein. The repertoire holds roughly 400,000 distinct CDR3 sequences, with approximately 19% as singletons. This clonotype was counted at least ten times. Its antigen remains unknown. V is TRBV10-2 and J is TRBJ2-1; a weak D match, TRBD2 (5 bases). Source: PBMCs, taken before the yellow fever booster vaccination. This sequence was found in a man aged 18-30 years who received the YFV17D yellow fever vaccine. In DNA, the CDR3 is TGCGCCAGCAGTGGGGAGAGAAATGAGCAGTTCTTC. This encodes CASSGERNEQFF.